This T cell receptor beta chain was recovered during a study of blood T cell repertoires in COVID-19 (dated by TCRdb to 2019 to 2021). Notes on the research overall: Samples covering the acute and convalescent phases of COVID-19 were provided by collaborators in the United States, Italy and Spain. The material from the prospective study consisted of cDNA or gDNA derived from T cells, B-cell-depleted T cells, or PBMCs. Deeply sampled blood TCRbeta repertoires from subjects exposed to, actively infected with, or recovered from COVID-19 were included in the dataset. The repertoires were made available in a free public database intended to serve as a resource for research on the immune response to SARS-CoV-2. Samples were obtained from the ongoing ImmuneRACE study (first 160 participants) and from about 1,300 subjects provided by 6 global collaborators. The sample metadata nearly always contained a de-identified subject ID, COVID-19 status, age in years and sex. Where available, HLA class I and class II types were taken from metadata supplied by the sample provider and were not determined by assay-based typing. Overall study results and their limits: The quantity of clinical and demographic metadata differed by source and by participant and was supplied without curation.

There are 15 amino acids in the CDR3, from cysteine to phenylalanine inclusive. Only the CDR3 DNA is retained, 45 bases long and in frame from the first base. The germline V gene (reference sequence) provides CDR1 LGHDT and CDR2 YNNKEL. Whole blood was collected in K2EDTA tubes by collaborating institutions according to the institutions' own protocols. For TCRbeta analysis, collaborators shipped samples as frozen whole blood, isolated PBMCs, or DNA extracted from either of those sample types. This clone was counted a single time. There is no known antigen for this receptor. At one boundary the junction diverges from the germline segment, which might be a read error. TCRbeta CDR3 regions were amplified from genomic DNA using the immunoSEQ Assay, a bias-controlled multiplex PCR. On the authors' methods: Within the assay, amplification of reference gene primers was used to estimate how many nucleated cells each sample contained. To quantify the absolute abundance of each unique TCRbeta CDR3 rearrangement, sequence reads were collapsed and filtered. For each sample, productive Simpson clonality was calculated by taking the square root of Simpson's diversity index across productive rearrangements. TCRdb limited this immuneACCESS table to in-frame rearrangements with V and J called. A share of clones is missing; checked studies link under half to unresolved V genes, and the rest is unexplained. The V and J calls and clone size come from that table; D and trimming were worked out from the DNA. The sample includes about 210,000 clones, with roughly nine tenths observed a single time. The ten biggest clones cover approximately 0.75% of the sample.

The rearrangement combines TRBV3-1 (or the pseudogene TRBV3-2) with TRBJ2-5; TRBD1 is a possible D gene, resting on 6 matching bases. This clonotype was sampled from a woman aged 70-85 years with acute or convalescent COVID-19. The specimen was peripheral blood. The CDR3 amino acid sequence is: CASSQEQGLEETQYF. The sequenced DNA is TGTGCCAGCAGTCAAGAACAGGGTCTTGAAGAGACCCAGTACTTC.